The rows below give T cell receptor beta chains drawn from one sample of a study of blood T cell repertoires in COVID-19. TCRdb's table, derived via immunoSEQ multiplex PCR, lists solely in-frame clones and lacks some. The sample has 75,000 to 80,000 clones, approximately 78% seen once. Sequencing was done on a sample of peripheral blood. These receptors came from a woman between 55 and 75 years old with acute or convalescent COVID-19. Both conserved end residues are part of each CDR3. Each record gives: D gene, clone size, V gene, J gene, CDR3 protein, CDR3 DNA. A D gene is named only where the DNA matches it firmly. The size field is filled for only some rows; it gives once, few, many or a size class.

NA,NA,TRBV7-2,TRBJ2-7,CASSLGPGQYYEQYF,TGTGCCAGCAGCTTAGGACCAGGACAATACTACGAGCAGTACTTC
NA,few,TRBV5-1,TRBJ2-5,CASSSVAGETQYF,TGCGCCAGCAGCTCGGTAGCAGGGGAGACCCAGTACTTC
TRBD2,NA,TRBV7-2,TRBJ2-5,CASGSLAGRQETQYF,TGTGCCAGCGGGTCACTAGCGGGGAGACAAGAGACCCAGTACTTC
NA,NA,TRBV2,TRBJ2-1,CASSSSSDNEQFF,TGTGCCAGCAGCTCCTCTTCGGACAATGAGCAGTTCTTC
TRBD1,NA,TRBV6-5,TRBJ2-7,CASSHSGQLGEQYF,TGTGCCAGCAGCCACTCGGGACAGCTAGGCGAGCAGTACTTC
NA,NA,TRBV5-1,TRBJ1-1,CASLPGGARTEAFF,TGCGCCAGCTTACCGGGGGGCGCGAGGACTGAAGCTTTCTTT
TRBD1,many,TRBV30,TRBJ1-4,CAWSVLGGQSTNEKLFF,TGTGCCTGGAGTGTACTAGGGGGACAGTCAACTAATGAAAAACTGTTTTTT
NA,few,TRBV9,TRBJ2-3,CASSARGSRGGTDTQYF,TGTGCCAGCAGCGCCCGCGGATCGAGGGGAGGTACAGATACGCAGTATTTT
NA,NA,TRBV10-3,TRBJ2-3,CAIRPGDDADTQYF,TGTGCCATCAGGCCAGGGGACGACGCAGATACGCAGTATTTT
NA,NA,TRBV6-7,TRBJ1-3,CASSYSRALSSGNTIYF,TGTGCCAGCAGTTACTCGCGGGCCCTTAGCTCTGGAAACACCATATATTTT